This T cell receptor beta chain was found in a study of shared clonotypes between healthy human individuals. Points from the study as a whole: Donors were few, which limited the genetic and exposure-history diversity represented. Shared across a handful of donors were around 5% of the naive CD4 clonotypes.

Every immunoSEQ plate was one replicate of a subset's evenly spread DNA. Only in-frame clones appear in the TCRdb table, and some are missing; sequencing was by immunoSEQ multiplex PCR. The sample consists of about 530,000 clones, less than 96% of them appearing once. This CDR3 has 12 amino acids. The germline V and J ends were trimmed by 5 bases and 7 bases, with 9 bases remaining between them. Germline V gene sequence: CDR1 MNHNY, CDR2 SVGAGI (reference sequence). Of note for this clone: Its antigen is unidentified. This sample includes further DNA sequences coding for the same CDR3.

This chain uses TRBV6-6 with TRBJ1-5; D remains unclear. The TCR was taken from a woman aged 30 to 39 in good health. Source material: naive CD4+ T cells sorted from blood. Specified subset: CD45RA+ positively selected. In nucleotides, the CDR3 is TGTGCCAGCAGTCCCCCCGGCCAGCCCCAGCATTTT. Encoded protein: CASSPPGQPQHF.